Shown below are 11 T cell receptor beta chains from a single sample sequenced in a study of CD8 T cells in Susac syndrome. cDNA came from around 0.5 to 1 ug RNA primed by random hexamers. TCRdb re-called the immunoSEQ multiplex PCR reads with MiXCR, one entry per CDR3 protein. The data contain roughly 100,000 distinct CDR3 sequences, about 93% of them seen just once; the ten biggest clones take up about 0.3%. The sequenced sample was CD4+ T cells from PBMCs. These receptors originate from a human donor with Susac syndrome.

The J gene is TRBJ2-5, the V gene TRBV30; TRBD2 matches 14 bases. This CDR3 spans 17 amino acids. Germline V gene sequence: CDR1 GTSNPN, CDR2 SVGIG (reference sequence). Unmatched junction bases numbered 10, after V lost 5 bases and J lost 2 bases. The chain's CDR3 is CAWDASGLAGVQETQYF. CDR3 nucleotide sequence: TGTGCCTGGGACGCCTCGGGACTAGCGGGGGTACAAGAGACCCAGTACTTC. The full variable domain, with the rest looked up from reference TRBV30 and TRBJ2-5, is SQTIHQWPATLVQPVGSPLSLECTVEGTSNPNLYWYRQAAGRGLQLLFYSVGIGQISSEVPQNLSASRPQDRQFILSSKKLLLSDSGFYLCAWDASGLAGVQETQYFGPGTRLLVL.

The chain has TRBV20-1 and TRBJ1-5; D call uncertain. The germline gives CDR1 DFQATT, CDR2 SNEGSKA (reference sequence). V was clipped by 0 bases and J by 1 base, with 10 bases between them. The CDR3 runs to 15 residues. CDR3 loop: CSARDPRYSNQPQHF. DNA of the CDR3: TGCAGTGCTAGAGATCCCCGATACAGCAATCAGCCCCAGCATTTT.

The J gene is TRBJ1-5, the V gene TRBV12-3 or TRBV12-4; D is perhaps TRBD1 (6 bases). Trimming shortened V by 4 bases and J by 2 bases, and 9 bases separated the two germline ends. This CDR3 has 14 residues. In DNA, the CDR3 is TGTGCCAGCAGTTGGGGGCCGGGCAATCAGCCCCAGCATTTT. Translation gives CASSWGPGNQPQHF.

The chain employs TRBV20-1 and TRBJ1-4; D is unresolved. Germline CDR1 reads DFQATT; CDR2 reads SNEGSKA (reference sequence). Trimming stripped 3 bases from V and 4 bases from J, with 12 bases between. The CDR3 length is 14 residues. Here the CDR3 DNA reads TGCAGTGCTAGGCCCGACGGAAGTAATGAAAAACTGTTTTTT. Amino acid sequence: CSARPDGSNEKLFF.

This clonotype was recorded a few times. The chain carries TRBV2 and TRBJ2-7; 11 bases align to TRBD1. Germline V CDR1 and CDR2: SNHLY, FYNNEI. V lost 5 bases to trimming and J lost 4 bases; unmatched junction nucleotides: 7. This CDR3 has 15 amino acids. The CDR3 bases are TGTGCCAGCAGTAGGCCGGGACAGGGGGGGTACGAGCAGTACTTC. Protein sequence: CASSRPGQGGYEQYF. The whole variable domain, filled in from reference TRBV2 and TRBJ2-7, reads EPEVTQTPSHQVTQMGQEVILRCVPISNHLYFYWYRQILGQKVEFLVSFYNNEISEKSEIFDDQFSVERPDGSNFTLKIRSTKLEDSAMYFCASSRPGQGGYEQYFGPGTRLTVT.

The count of this clonotype is one. This chain links TRBV20-1 with TRBJ1-5; D not resolved. There are 14 residues in the CDR3. Per germline, CDR1 DFQATT and CDR2 SNEGSKA (reference sequence). The germline V and J ends were trimmed by 3 bases and 0 bases, with 9 bases remaining between them. The CDR3 DNA reads as TGCAGTGCTAGTTTGGATCATAGCAATCAGCCCCAGCATTTT. The encoded protein is CSASLDHSNQPQHF.

The V gene is TRBV7-3, the J gene TRBJ2-6; tentatively, D is TRBD1 (6 bases). The CDR3 spans 14 residues. Per germline, CDR1 SGHTA and CDR2 FQGTGA. The V and J ends lost 5 bases and 10 bases respectively, with 15 bases between them. Here the CDR3 DNA reads TGTGCCAGCAGCCCCGGTGAGGGGGTAAACGTCCTGACTTTC. Its protein is CASSPGEGVNVLTF.

The V call is TRBV20-1, the J call TRBJ2-3, with D perhaps TRBD2 (7 bases). CDR3 size: 14 residues. Germline V CDR1 and CDR2: DFQATT, SNEGSKA (reference sequence). V was pared by 3 bases and J by 1 base, with 11 bases between. CDR3: CSASRGAGTDTQYF. In nucleotides, the CDR3 is TGCAGTGCTAGTCGGGGGGCTGGCACAGATACGCAGTATTTT.

This clonotype is categorized as medium-sized (0.01 to 0.1%). The chain recombines TRBV7-9 with TRBJ2-7; 8 bases fit TRBD1. This CDR3 is built from 15 residues. The germline CDR1 and CDR2 sequences are SEHNR and FQNEAQ (reference sequence). J lost 0 bases, V lost 6 bases, and 7 bases had no gene match. CDR3 amino acids: CASRGDRSISYEQYF. In nucleotides, the CDR3 is TGTGCCAGCAGGGGGGACAGGTCGATCTCCTACGAGCAGTACTTC.

The chain joins TRBV14 to TRBJ2-2; the D is unclear. The CDR3 contains 14 residues. CDR1 and CDR2 from the germline V gene are SGHDN and FVKESK. The ends were cut back, 2 bases at V and 4 bases at J, with 8 bases in the middle. The CDR3 coding sequence is TGTGCCAGCAGCCAATCATTTCTCACCGGGGAGCTGTTTTTT. It yields the protein CASSQSFLTGELFF.

The CDR3 DNA reads TGCAGTGCTAGTCGGGACAGGGGCTATAATGAAGCTTTCTTT. Its translation is CSASRDRGYNEAFF. V and J are TRBV20-1 and TRBJ1-1, with TRBD1 matching over 10 bases. Germline V gene lookup returns CDR1 DFQATT and CDR2 SNEGSKA (reference sequence). The CDR3 has 14 residues. V was pared by 3 bases and J by 7 bases, with 8 bases of the junction left unmatched.